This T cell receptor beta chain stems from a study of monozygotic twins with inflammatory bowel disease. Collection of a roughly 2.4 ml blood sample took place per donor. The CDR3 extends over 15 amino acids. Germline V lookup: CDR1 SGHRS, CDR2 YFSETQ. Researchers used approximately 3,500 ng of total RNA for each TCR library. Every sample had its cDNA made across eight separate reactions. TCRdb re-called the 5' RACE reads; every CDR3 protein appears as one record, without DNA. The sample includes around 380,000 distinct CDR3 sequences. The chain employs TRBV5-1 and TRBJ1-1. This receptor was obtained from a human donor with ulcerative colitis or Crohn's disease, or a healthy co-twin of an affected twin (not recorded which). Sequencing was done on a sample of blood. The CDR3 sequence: CASRPGGGQGTEAFF.